Listed here are 7 T cell receptor beta chains from one sample, sequenced in a study of neurological immune-mediated disorders. TCRdb analysed the 5' RACE reads with MiXCR anew, one entry per CDR3 protein. The table lists tens of thousands of distinct CDR3 sequences, about 10% of them singletons. Specified time point: longitudinal time-point 1 (baseline). Input material: PBMCs. These receptors were taken from a male donor with HTLV-1-associated myelopathy (HAM/TSP).

This clonotype has ten or more counts. This rearrangement joins TRBV4-1 to TRBJ2-7, with TRBD1 as a possible D gene (5 bases). Germline V gene lookup returns CDR1 MGHRA and CDR2 YSYEKL. The CDR3 loop spans 15 amino acids. V was shortened by 5 bases and J by 3 bases, with 17 bases between the two germline ends. The CDR3 region has the DNA TGCGCCAGCAGCTCCGACAGCAACGAATTCTACGAGCAGTACTTC. Protein sequence: CASSSDSNEFYEQYF.

This clonotype showed up many times. This chain joins TRBV9 and TRBJ2-3, with no clear D. V dropped 3 bases and J dropped 2 bases, with 10 bases sitting between them. The CDR3 length is 14 residues. Germline V gene sequence: CDR1 SGDLS, CDR2 YYNGEE. In DNA, the CDR3 is TGTGCCAGCAGCGCCCGGGTTTTCACAGATACGCAGTATTTT. Amino acids: CASSARVFTDTQYF.

This clonotype was seen at least ten times. The J gene is TRBJ1-1, the V gene TRBV11-1; TRBD1 matches 11 bases. J was trimmed by 10 bases and V by 3 bases; bases with no gene match: 4. This CDR3 contains 13 residues. Germline CDR1 SGHAT, CDR2 FQDESV (reference sequence). CDR3 sequence reads: CASSFGQGAVAFF. CDR3 coding DNA: TGTGCCAGCAGCTTCGGACAGGGGGCCGTAGCTTTCTTT.

In its sample, this clonotype was seen many times. This chain connects TRBV7-6 to TRBJ1-5; D remains unclear. The germline gives CDR1 SGHVS, CDR2 FNYEAQ. The germline V and J ends were trimmed by 1 base and 7 bases, with 8 bases remaining between them. This CDR3 is built from 13 residues. CDR3 sequence: CASSLESGQPQHF. The DNA of the CDR3 is TGTGCCAGCAGCTTAGAGTCTGGGCAGCCCCAGCATTTT.

This clonotype has ten or more counts. J is TRBJ2-2 and V is TRBV11-2; 8 nucleotides align to TRBD2. Trimming removed 1 base from V and 5 bases from J; junction bases left unmatched: 6. The CDR3 contains 16 residues. CDR1 and CDR2 (germline): SGHAT, FQNNGV. DNA for the CDR3: TGTGCCAGCAGCTTAGTTTTCGGGGGGGGAACCGGGGAGCTGTTTTTT. This gives the protein CASSLVFGGGTGELFF.

This clonotype was recorded many times. The chain has TRBV4-3 and TRBJ2-7, with 9 nucleotides matching TRBD2. Looked up from germline, CDR1 is LGHNA and CDR2 is YSLEER. This CDR3 contains 14 residues. Unmatched junction bases numbered 4, after V lost 4 bases and J lost 3 bases. Here the CDR3 reads CASSRRLADYEQYF. The CDR3 DNA follows: TGCGCCAGCAGCCGGCGACTAGCGGACTACGAGCAGTACTTC.

This clonotype was detected ten times or more. The chain employs TRBV6-5 and TRBJ1-1; D not certain. Germline lookup yields CDR1 MNHEY and CDR2 SVGAGI. The V and J ends lost 2 bases and 0 bases respectively, with 13 bases between them. The CDR3 spans 16 residues. The CDR3 coding sequence is TGTGCCAGCAGTTACCGCTCAACTTCCATGAACACTGAAGCTTTCTTT. As protein: CASSYRSTSMNTEAFF.